This T cell receptor beta chain was found in a study of T cell repertoires in cytomegalovirus infection (dated by TCRdb to about 2019). For the wider study: Donor HLA type was relevant to the analysis, as public TCR beta signatures indicated carriage of CMV infection together with the matching HLA type.

Paper-wide results and their limitations: The ex vivo response was dominated by HLA-C-restricted CMV-specific TCR beta clonotypes, which also provided the single most frequent clonotype in two of eight donors. In both this cohort and an independent cohort of over 350 donors, the cumulative frequency of public TCR beta family members distinguished carriers of CMV infection plus the relevant HLA type.

This clonotype occurred a few times. The clone's antigen remains unknown. The input lacks base qualities; no much larger clone sits a single base away. Including the terminal cysteine and phenylalanine, the CDR3 comprises 14 residues. Only the CDR3 DNA is retained, 42 bases long and in frame from the first base. V is pruned by 7 bases and J by 7 bases, leaving 6 bases of the junction without a gene match. CDR1 SNHLY and CDR2 FYNNEI were looked up in the germline V gene. Sequencing was carried out with an Illumina HiSeq 1500. TCRdb reanalyzed the raw reads on its own, using fastp at Q25 for trimming and MiXCR for clone calling, and kept in-frame beta chains. Rows are unified per CDR3 protein, each entry keeping the most common DNA and genes. Here the sample has around 300,000 distinct CDR3 sequences; under 30% occur a single time. The ten largest make up over 11% of the sample.

The source is a human donor in good health (CMV status not recorded). Some clones in this sample may be carry-over from other donors' samples. What was sequenced was PBMCs. In this chain, TRBV2 is recombined with TRBJ1-5, and TRBD1 aligns with 11 junction nucleotides. The bases are TGTGCCAGCACAGGGACAGGGGGGGAGCAGCCCCAGCATTTT. The translation is CASTGTGGEQPQHF.